This TCR beta chain was retrieved from a study of T cells in Graves' hyperthyroidism and ophthalmopathy. As to this clonotype: Its cognate antigen is unknown.

Study-level points and caveats: Most clonotypes that expanded in the thyroid above 0.001 also showed up in blood. Stable hyperthyroidism and ophthalmopathy were separated using 13 V-J signatures.

RNA transcripts yielded amplified TCR beta CDR3 regions. The TCR CDR3 first-round RT-PCR relied on the HTBI primer set. TCRdb reprocessed the multiplex PCR reads via MiXCR and lists one record per CDR3 protein. The sample holds roughly 580,000 distinct CDR3 sequences, more than 45% seen once. This CDR3 contains 15 residues. Germline values: CDR1 ENHRY, CDR2 SYGVKD. V was pared by 0 bases and J by 11 bases, with 19 bases between. The chain carries TRBV10-3 and TRBJ2-5; possible D gene TRBD2, 6 bases. This sequence originates from a young woman with Graves' hyperthyroidism. Specimen: peripheral blood or thyroid tissue (not recorded which). The DNA of the CDR3 is TGTGCCATCAGTGAGTCTAGCGGTAACACAGATACGCAGTACTTC. Protein sequence: CAISESSGNTDTQYF.